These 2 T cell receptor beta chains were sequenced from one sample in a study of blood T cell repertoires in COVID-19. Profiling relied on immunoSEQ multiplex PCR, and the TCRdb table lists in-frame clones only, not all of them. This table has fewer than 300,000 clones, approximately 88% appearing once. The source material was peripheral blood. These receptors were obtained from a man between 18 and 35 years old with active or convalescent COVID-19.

CDR3 nucleotides: TGTGCCAGCATTCCCGGACAGGGGTGGGAAAAACTGTTTTTT. Amino acids: CASIPGQGWEKLFF. The chain links TRBV2 to TRBJ1-4; TRBD1 matches at 9 bases. Germline V gives CDR1 SNHLY, CDR2 FYNNEI. This CDR3 is 14 amino acids long. V dropped 7 bases and J dropped 8; count of bases not matched to a gene: 8.

The CDR3 nucleotides are TGTGCCAGCAGCGTAGCAGGAATCCTCCAAGATGAGCAGTTCTTC. This codes for CASSVAGILQDEQFF. The chain carries TRBV9 and TRBJ2-1; the D is unclear. The CDR3 sequence is 15 residues long. From germline, CDR1 is SGDLS and CDR2 YYNGEE. Trimming removed 0 bases from V and 8 bases from J, with 15 bases in between.